This passage covers 2 T cell receptor beta chains from one sample sequenced in a study of early T cells in non-severe SARS-CoV-2 infection. TCRdb reprocessed the 5' RACE reads with MiXCR, giving one entry per CDR3 protein. The data show about 25,000 distinct CDR3 sequences, approximately 4.4% seen once. Sample: whole blood. The receptors originated from an adult who was a healthcare worker with PCR-confirmed SARS-CoV-2 infection or an uninfected control (not recorded which).

The table lists this clonotype with many counts. V gene TRBV5-4 combines with J gene TRBJ2-2, with D maybe TRBD1 (6 bases). The germline CDR1 and CDR2 sequences are SGHNT and YYREEE (reference sequence). V was clipped by 4 bases and J by 5 bases, with 15 bases between them. The CDR3 has 15 amino acids. Here the CDR3 reads CASSPDSALTGELFF. Written as DNA, the CDR3 is TGTGCCAGCAGCCCGGACAGCGCGTTAACCGGGGAGCTGTTTTTT.

Many counts were recorded for this clonotype. The V gene is TRBV20-1, the J gene TRBJ1-1; TRBD1 matches 12 bases. This CDR3 spans 13 amino acids. Germline CDR1 DFQATT, CDR2 SNEGSKA (reference sequence). Unmatched junction bases numbered 2, after V lost 6 bases and J lost 3 bases. CDR3 coding DNA: TGCAGTGCCAGGGACAGGGGGCACACTGAAGCTTTCTTT. This gives the protein CSARDRGHTEAFF.